This entry lists 27 T cell receptor beta chains sequenced from one sample in a study of OX40 agonist ivuxolimab in advanced cancers. Measured with immunoSEQ multiplex PCR; TCRdb has only the in-frame clones, and not every one. The table has some 74,000 clones, about 92% seen once. Material: CD4+ or CD8+ T cells sorted from blood, obtained in a trial of the OX40 agonist ivuxolimab. These receptors were taken from an adult with an advanced solid tumor such as melanoma, head and neck, liver or kidney cancer.

The chain joins TRBV6-4 to TRBJ1-2; D call uncertain. This CDR3 has 16 amino acids. Trimming removed 0 bases from V and 1 base from J, with 12 bases in between. Looked up from germline, CDR1 is MRHNA and CDR2 is SNTAGT. The CDR3 DNA sequence: TGTGCCAGCAGTGACTCGTTCCGTGGGCTTAACTATGGCTACACCTTC. Translating gives CASSDSFRGLNYGYTF.

J is TRBJ1-6 and V is TRBV9; D unclear. The CDR3 sequence is 14 residues long. Germline V lookup: CDR1 SGDLS, CDR2 YYNGEE. Trimming took 0 bases from V and 7 from J, leaving 8 bases between them. The CDR3 DNA sequence: TGTGCCAGCAGCGTAGAGGGCCAAAATTCACCCCTCCACTTT. Its translation is CASSVEGQNSPLHF.

This clone was seen a single time. The rearrangement links TRBV6-1 to TRBJ2-1, with TRBD1 identical over 7 bases. This CDR3 region has 13 residues. The V gene end was trimmed by 10 bases and the J gene end by 2 bases; junction bases not matched to a gene: 5. The germline gives CDR1 MNHNS, CDR2 SASEGT. CDR3 nucleotide sequence: TGTGCCACAAGACAGGGAACCTACAATGAGCAGTTCTTC. It yields the protein CATRQGTYNEQFF.

This chain's CDR3 is CASSPRDSNRSGANVLTF. CDR3 nucleotides: TGTGCCAGCAGTCCCCGGGACAGCAATCGCTCTGGGGCCAACGTCCTGACTTTC. The chain carries TRBV6-7 and TRBJ2-6; 7 bases agree with TRBD1. TRBV6-7 is an open reading frame whose function is uncertain. Unmatched junction bases numbered 10, after V lost 5 bases and J lost 0 bases. This CDR3 has 18 residues.

CDR3 bases: TGTGCCAGCAGTCCGACTCAAGAGACCCAGTACTTC. Translation: CASSPTQETQYF. The genes are TRBV6-5 and TRBJ2-5; no clear D gene. This CDR3 is 12 amino acids long. V lost 5 bases and J lost 2, with 6 bases in between. Germline V CDR1 and CDR2: MNHEY, SVGAGI.

The gene calls are TRBV28 and TRBJ2-1; 12 nucleotides agree with TRBD2. The length of the CDR3 is 14 residues. Per the germline V gene, CDR1 is MDHEN and CDR2 is SYDVKM. With V trimmed by 9 bases and J by 7 bases, 7 bases remained unmatched. The DNA of the CDR3 is TGTGCCAGTTCTAGCGGGGGGGCCAGAAATGAGCAGTTCTTC. This translates into CASSSGGARNEQFF.

A word on this clone: At one of its ends the junction is not consistent with the germline gene, which may arise from a read error. The chain combines TRBV7-7 with TRBJ2-2; tentative D call: TRBD2 (5 bases). Per germline, CDR1 SSHAT and CDR2 FNYEAQ (reference sequence). The CDR3 length is 15 residues. CDR3 nucleotides: TGTGCTAGCAGCATATCATCCGAGGGCACCGGGGAGCTGTTTTTT. It encodes CASSISSEGTGELFF.

This clone showed up just once. The chain joins TRBV7-9 to TRBJ2-6; D may be TRBD2 (5 bases). The V gene's germline CDR1 is SEHNR and CDR2 FQNEAQ (reference sequence). V was shortened by 0 bases and J by 3 bases, with 12 bases between the two germline ends. The CDR3 length is 17 residues. The CDR3 DNA reads TGTGCCAGCAGCTTAGCGACGGGAAACGGTGGGGCCAACGTCCTGACTTTC. Encoded protein: CASSLATGNGGANVLTF.

The chain combines TRBV4-1 with TRBJ1-1; 7 bases agree with TRBD1. Germline CDR1 MGHRA, CDR2 YSYEKL. J lost 0 bases, V lost 0 bases, and 16 bases had no gene match. The CDR3 covers 20 residues. The CDR3, as DNA: TGCGCCAGCAGCCAAGAGCCCCGGGACAGAATAGGTGTGGTGAACACTGAAGCTTTCTTT. Translated: CASSQEPRDRIGVVNTEAFF.

This sequence joins TRBV27 and TRBJ1-4; a possible D gene is TRBD1 (6 bases). Germline assignment: CDR1 MNHEY and CDR2 SMNVEV (reference sequence). The CDR3 extends over 15 amino acids. V dropped 6 bases and J dropped 0 bases, with 11 bases sitting between them. In DNA, the CDR3 is TGTGCCAGCAGCGAACAGGGAACAACTAATGAAAAACTGTTTTTT. It is translated as CASSEQGTTNEKLFF.

The rearrangement uses TRBV27 and TRBJ2-1; maybe TRBD2 (5 bases). The CDR3 loop spans 15 amino acids. CDR1 and CDR2 from the germline V gene are MNHEY and SMNVEV (reference sequence). V gave up 5 bases and J gave up 2 bases, with 13 bases separating them. The CDR3 loop reads CASSQWTATYNEQFF. CDR3 nucleotides: TGTGCCAGCAGTCAATGGACTGCTACCTACAATGAGCAGTTCTTC.

The chain joins TRBV19 to TRBJ2-7; no firm D call. The V gene lost 2 bases and the J gene lost 0 bases, with 14 bases spanning the gap. In germline, CDR1 is LNHDA, CDR2 SQIVND (reference sequence). The CDR3 covers 16 residues. CDR3 DNA sequence: TGTGCCAGTAGTATAAATCCACGGCGGAGCTCCTACGAGCAGTACTTC. Translating gives CASSINPRRSSYEQYF.

Here the CDR3 reads CASTLDRSSGNTIYF. The CDR3 region has the DNA TGTGCCAGCACCCTCGACAGGTCCTCTGGAAACACCATATATTTT. The V call is TRBV6-5, the J call TRBJ1-3; weak D call: TRBD1 (6 bases). V was trimmed by 7 bases and J by 0 bases, leaving 13 bases between them. The CDR3 totals 15 residues. The germline V gene encodes CDR1 MNHEY and CDR2 SVGAGI.

The chain uses TRBV6-1 and TRBJ2-1; no definite D call. V was trimmed by 7 bases and J by 1 base, leaving 8 bases between them. CDR1 is MNHNS, CDR2 SASEGT, per germline. This CDR3 is 13 amino acids long. Here the CDR3 reads CASIKESYNEQFF. The CDR3 nucleotides read TGTGCCAGCATTAAGGAGTCCTACAATGAGCAGTTCTTC.

The gene calls are TRBV19 and TRBJ1-4, with 7 bases fitting TRBD1. This CDR3 is built from 16 residues. The germline CDR1 and CDR2 sequences are LNHDA and SQIVND (reference sequence). The ends lost 5 bases at V and 7 bases at J; junction bases unmatched: 13. The DNA for the CDR3 is TGTGCCAGTAGTCTAACCGGGACAGACTTTTCTGAAAAACTGTTTTTT. Its protein is CASSLTGTDFSEKLFF.

CDR3 in DNA: TGCAGCGTTGCCCCTAGCGGGGCCGGGGAGCTGTTTTTT. Amino acid sequence: CSVAPSGAGELFF. The rearrangement links TRBV29-1 to TRBJ2-2; TRBD2 aligns across 9 bases. Looked up from germline, CDR1 is SQVTM and CDR2 is ANQGSEA. The J segment lost 6 bases and the V segment lost 4 bases, leaving 3 bases of the junction unmatched. CDR3 length: 13 residues.

This chain joins TRBV7-8 and TRBJ1-1, with no clear D. There are 14 residues in the CDR3. Per the germline V gene, CDR1 is SGHVS and CDR2 is FQNEAQ. Trimming removed 3 bases at V and 0 bases at J, with 8 bases between. The CDR3 region is CASSFGEMNTEAFF. CDR3 coding DNA: TGTGCCAGCAGCTTCGGGGAGATGAACACTGAAGCTTTCTTT.

This clone was seen once. The chain couples TRBV6-5 to TRBJ2-1, with 7 bases matching TRBD1. Germline V CDR1 and CDR2: MNHEY, SVGAGI. The CDR3 runs 13 residues. After removal of 5 bases from V and 9 bases from J, the junction contained 7 bases not matched to a gene. The CDR3 nucleotides are TGTGCCAGCAGTGTAGACAGGGTCGGTGAGCAGTTCTTC. Translation: CASSVDRVGEQFF.

This rearrangement joins TRBV5-6 to TRBJ1-2; D not certain. Germline V lookup: CDR1 SGHDT, CDR2 YYEEEE. V was pared by 2 bases and J by 3 bases, with 8 bases between. The CDR3 is 13 amino acids. The CDR3 sequence is CASSLDNYYGYTF. In nucleotides, the CDR3 is TGTGCCAGCAGCTTAGACAACTACTATGGCTACACCTTC.

This chain links TRBV7-2 with TRBJ2-4; the D is unclear. CDR3 size: 14 residues. The germline V and J ends were trimmed by 7 bases and 7 bases, with 17 bases remaining between them. Per the germline V gene, CDR1 is SGHTA and CDR2 is FQGNSA. CDR3 DNA sequence: TGTGCCAGCACCCCCACTTACGATATTAACATTCAGTACTTC. This encodes CASTPTYDINIQYF.

The chain employs TRBV18 and TRBJ2-4; TRBD1 or TRBD2 may be the D gene (5 bases each). The CDR3 has 14 residues. With 4 bases removed from V and 5 bases from J, the gap between germline ends came to 12 bases. Germline CDR1 reads KGHSH; CDR2 reads LQKENI. CDR3 in DNA: TGTGCCAGCTCACGGGACCGAGGAGAAAACATTCAGTACTTC. It codes for CASSRDRGENIQYF.

V gene TRBV11-3 combines with J gene TRBJ2-1; either TRBD1 or TRBD2 may fit D (5 bases each). The germline CDR1 and CDR2 sequences are SGHNT and YENEEA. V was pared by 1 base and J by 0 bases, with 10 bases between. CDR3 size: 16 residues. This chain's CDR3 is CASSLGEGTSYNEQFF. The CDR3 nucleotides are TGTGCCAGCAGCTTAGGCGAGGGGACCTCCTACAATGAGCAGTTCTTC. Filled out from reference TRBV11-3 and TRBJ2-1, the complete variable domain reads EAGVVQSPRYKIIEKKQPVAFWCNPISGHNTLYWYLQNLGQGPELLIRYENEEAVDDSQLPKDRFSAERLKGVDSTLKIQPAELGDSAVYLCASSLGEGTSYNEQFFGPGTRLTVL.

The chain uses TRBV9 and TRBJ2-2; TRBD2 is a possible D gene (6 bases). V was shortened by 0 bases and J by 6 bases, with 9 bases between the two germline ends. CDR1 SGDLS and CDR2 YYNGEE come from the germline V gene. The CDR3 loop spans 14 amino acids. CDR3 in DNA: TGTGCCAGCAGCGTAGCGGGGGTGCCCGGGGAGCTGTTTTTT. Translation gives CASSVAGVPGELFF.

The chain carries TRBV6-5 and TRBJ1-5; D ambiguous. Germline V gene data show CDR1 as MNHEY and CDR2 as SVGAGI. Trimming left V 5 bases short and J 3 bases short, with 8 bases between. The CDR3 is made up of 13 amino acids. This CDR3 is CASSGGYNQPQHF. Here the CDR3 DNA reads TGTGCCAGCAGTGGCGGGTACAATCAGCCCCAGCATTTT.

CDR3 sequence: CASNDRPQETQYF. CDR3 DNA sequence: TGCGCCAGCAACGACAGGCCCCAAGAGACCCAGTACTTC. The chain is built from TRBV5-1 and TRBJ2-5, with a weak D call TRBD1 (6 bases). The germline V gene encodes CDR1 SGHRS and CDR2 YFSETQ. This CDR3 comprises 13 residues. Trimming shortened V by 6 bases and J by 1 base, and 10 bases separated the two germline ends. Combining the CDR3 with reference TRBV5-1 and TRBJ2-5 gives the whole variable domain KAGVTQTPRYLIKTRGQQVTLSCSPISGHRSVSWYQQTPGQGLQFLFEYFSETQRNKGNFPGRFSGRQFSNSRSEMNVSTLELGDSALYLCASNDRPQETQYFGPGTRLLVL.

This clone was counted once. The chain couples TRBV7-9 to TRBJ1-4; D uncertain. With 7 bases removed from V and 4 bases from J, the gap between germline ends came to 10 bases. There are 13 residues in the CDR3. CDR1 and CDR2 (germline): SEHNR, FQNEAQ (reference sequence). In DNA, the CDR3 is TGTGCCAGCAAAGGACGGAATAATGAAAAACTGTTTTTT. Its translation is CASKGRNNEKLFF.

V and J are TRBV27 and TRBJ1-4, with 8 bases that match TRBD1. The trim removed 3 bases at V and 7 bases at J, leaving 7 bases unmatched. This CDR3 contains 15 residues. The germline gives CDR1 MNHEY, CDR2 SMNVEV (reference sequence). CDR3 in amino acids: CASSFRTGLGEKLFF. The CDR3, as DNA: TGTGCCAGCAGTTTCAGGACAGGGCTGGGTGAAAAACTGTTTTTT.